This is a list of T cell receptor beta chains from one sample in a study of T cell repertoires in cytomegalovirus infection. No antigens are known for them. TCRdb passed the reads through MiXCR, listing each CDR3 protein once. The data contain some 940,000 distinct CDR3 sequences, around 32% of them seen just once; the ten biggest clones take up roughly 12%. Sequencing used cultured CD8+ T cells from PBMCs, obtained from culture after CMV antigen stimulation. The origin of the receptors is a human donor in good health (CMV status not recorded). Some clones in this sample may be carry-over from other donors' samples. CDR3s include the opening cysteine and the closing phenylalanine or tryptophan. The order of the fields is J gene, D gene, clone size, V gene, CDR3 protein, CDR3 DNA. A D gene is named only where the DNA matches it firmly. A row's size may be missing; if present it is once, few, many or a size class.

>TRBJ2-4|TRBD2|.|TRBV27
CASSSGLKNIQYF
TGTGCCAGCTCTAGCGGGCTTAAAAACATTCAGTACTTC
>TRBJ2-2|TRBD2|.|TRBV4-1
CASSPAGRGGSRAGELFF
TGCGCCAGCAGCCCGGCTGGGCGGGGGGGCTCTAGGGCCGGGGAGCTGTTTTTT
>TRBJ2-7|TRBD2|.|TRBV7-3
CASRLEAGGPPYEQYF
TGTGCCAGCAGACTCGAAGCGGGGGGGCCCCCCTACGAGCAGTACTTC
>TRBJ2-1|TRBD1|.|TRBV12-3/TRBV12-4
CASSKGQGRDNEQFF
TGTGCCAGCAGCAAGGGACAGGGGAGGGACAATGAGCAGTTCTTC
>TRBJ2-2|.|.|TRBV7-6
CASSLRTATGDQTGELFF
TGTGCCAGCAGCCTCCGGACGGCTACGGGGGATCAAACCGGGGAGCTGTTTTTT
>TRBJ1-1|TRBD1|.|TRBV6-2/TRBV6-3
CASSHGTATEAFF
TGTGCCAGCAGCCACGGGACAGCCACTGAAGCTTTCTTT
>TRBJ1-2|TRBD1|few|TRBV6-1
CASTLTGRYGYTF
TGTGCCAGCACCCTGACAGGGAGGTATGGCTACACCTTC
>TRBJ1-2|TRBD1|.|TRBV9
CASSIGQGARAYGYTF
TGTGCCAGCAGCATCGGACAGGGTGCGCGGGCCTATGGCTACACCTTC
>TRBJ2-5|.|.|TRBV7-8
CASSPPLETLGETQYF
TGTGCCAGCAGCCCGCCCCTGGAGACGCTCGGAGAGACCCAGTACTTC
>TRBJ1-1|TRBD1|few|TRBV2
CASPVVGPDREDEAFF
TGTGCCAGCCCCGTCGTAGGTCCGGACAGGGAGGATGAAGCTTTCTTT
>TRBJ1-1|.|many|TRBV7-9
CASSPPGGWPTEAFF
TGTGCCAGCAGCCCTCCGGGAGGGTGGCCCACTGAAGCTTTCTTT
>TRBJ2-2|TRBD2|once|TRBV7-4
CASSVSLPGRGDTGELFF
TGTGCCAGCAGCGTATCGCTACCAGGACGGGGGGACACCGGGGAGCTGTTTTTT
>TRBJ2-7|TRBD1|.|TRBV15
CATSGGQGGYEQYF
TGTGCCACCAGCGGGGGACAGGGAGGTTACGAGCAGTACTTC